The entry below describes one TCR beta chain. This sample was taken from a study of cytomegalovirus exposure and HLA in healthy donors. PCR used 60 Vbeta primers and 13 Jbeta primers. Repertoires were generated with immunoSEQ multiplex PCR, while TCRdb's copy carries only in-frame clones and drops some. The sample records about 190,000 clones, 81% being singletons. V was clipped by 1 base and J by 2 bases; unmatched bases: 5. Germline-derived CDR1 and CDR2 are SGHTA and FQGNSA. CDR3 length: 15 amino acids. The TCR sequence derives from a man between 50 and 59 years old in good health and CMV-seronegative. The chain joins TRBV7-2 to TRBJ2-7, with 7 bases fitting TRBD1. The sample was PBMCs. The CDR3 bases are TGTGCCAGCAGCTTAGTTTTAGACAGGGCCTACGAGCAGTACTTC. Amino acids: CASSLVLDRAYEQYF.